The 17 T cell receptor beta chains in this list originate from one sample, sequenced in a study of blood T cell repertoires in COVID-19. Measured with immunoSEQ multiplex PCR; TCRdb has only the in-frame clones, and not every one. The sample contains roughly 100,000 clones, roughly 84% of which appear only once. The sequenced material came from peripheral blood. These receptors were taken from a human donor in a cohort sampled during active COVID-19.

This clone was counted a single time. The genes are TRBV2 and TRBJ2-3; 10 bases align to TRBD2. The CDR3 runs to 17 residues. With 3 bases clipped from V and 4 bases from J, the junction kept 10 bases outside the gene matches. Germline V gives CDR1 SNHLY, CDR2 FYNNEI. The CDR3 DNA reads as TGTGCCAGCAGTGAGGGTAGCGGGGGGTTTTTCGCAGATACGCAGTATTTT. Translated, it gives CASSEGSGGFFADTQYF.

The chain joins TRBV2 to TRBJ1-1, with a weak D call TRBD1 (5 bases). Germline V gives CDR1 SNHLY, CDR2 FYNNEI. This CDR3 has 12 residues. Trimming left V 4 bases short and J 5 bases short, with 8 bases between. CDR3: CASSGAGTEAFF. The CDR3 bases are TGTGCCAGCAGTGGGGCAGGGACTGAAGCTTTCTTT.

This clone was observed a few times. V and J are TRBV6-5 and TRBJ2-2, with D possibly TRBD2 on 6 matching bases. This CDR3 is built from 16 residues. Germline CDR1 MNHEY, CDR2 SVGAGI. Trimming took off 0 bases at V and 0 bases at J, with 8 bases between the two ends. DNA for the CDR3: TGTGCCAGCAGTTACTCGGCGGGGTCGAACACCGGGGAGCTGTTTTTT. Residues: CASSYSAGSNTGELFF.

The genes are TRBV7-9 and TRBJ1-1; D not resolved. V was pared by 5 bases and J by 6 bases, with 16 bases between. The CDR3 has 14 residues. The germline CDR1 and CDR2 sequences are SEHNR and FQNEAQ (reference sequence). CDR3 sequence reads: CASSAGEEAPEAFF. The CDR3 DNA sequence: TGTGCCAGCAGCGCTGGTGAAGAGGCCCCTGAAGCTTTCTTT. Full variable domain (missing parts from reference TRBV7-9 and TRBJ1-1): DTGVSQNPRHKITKRGQNVTFRCDPISEHNRLYWYRQTLGQGPEFLTYFQNEAQLEKSRLLSDRFSAERPKGSFSTLEIQRTEQGDSAMYLCASSAGEEAPEAFFGQGTRLTVV.

The chain is built from TRBV6-6 and TRBJ1-6; no firm D call. CDR1 and CDR2 (germline): MNHNY, SVGAGI (reference sequence). The ends were cut back, 4 bases at V and 5 bases at J, with 9 bases in the middle. This CDR3 spans 14 amino acids. Written as DNA, the CDR3 is TGTGCCAGCAGTTTTCCAGAGGATAATTCACCCCTCCACTTT. Encoded protein: CASSFPEDNSPLHF.

V gene TRBV5-1 combines with J gene TRBJ2-5; 11 bases are shared with TRBD2. CDR1 and CDR2 from the germline V gene are SGHRS and YFSETQ. The CDR3 sequence is 15 residues long. V dropped 2 bases and J dropped 5; count of bases not matched to a gene: 5. CDR3 in amino acids: CASSFSGGDRETQYF. The CDR3 DNA reads TGCGCCAGCAGCTTTAGCGGGGGGGACCGGGAGACCCAGTACTTC.

The CDR3 DNA reads as TGTGCCAGCAGCCCCGACAGGGTGTACACTGAAGCTTTCTTT. Translation gives CASSPDRVYTEAFF. This sequence joins TRBV11-2 and TRBJ1-1; 7 bases are shared with TRBD1. The CDR3 is made up of 14 amino acids. Per the germline V gene, CDR1 is SGHAT and CDR2 is FQNNGV. V lost 5 bases to trimming and J lost 3 bases; unmatched junction nucleotides: 6.

This rearrangement joins TRBV5-1 to TRBJ2-3, with 7 nucleotides matching TRBD2. CDR1 and CDR2 from the germline V gene are SGHRS and YFSETQ. This CDR3 spans 15 amino acids. Germline trimming cut 2 bases from V and 3 bases from J; bases unmatched to any gene: 6. CDR3 in DNA: TGCGCCAGCAGCTTAAACGGGGGAGGGACAGATACGCAGTATTTT. Protein product: CASSLNGGGTDTQYF.

V and J are TRBV27 and TRBJ2-3; D may be TRBD2 (5 bases). The CDR3 is made up of 16 amino acids. V was cut by 6 bases and J by 2 bases, with 18 bases left in between. In germline, CDR1 is MNHEY, CDR2 SMNVEV (reference sequence). The DNA of the CDR3 is TGTGCCAGCAGCTCTCACCGAGCGGAGGACACAGATACGCAGTATTTT. As protein: CASSSHRAEDTDTQYF.

The chain has TRBV6-6 and TRBJ2-5; D is ambiguous. This CDR3 has 14 residues. V was cut by 1 base and J by 2 bases, with 8 bases left in between. Germline V CDR1 and CDR2: MNHNY, SVGAGI (reference sequence). This CDR3 reads CASSYLAAQETQYF. The DNA for the CDR3 is TGTGCCAGCAGTTACTTGGCGGCACAAGAGACCCAGTACTTC.

This clone has a single count. V is TRBV5-1 and J is TRBJ2-1; 16 positions match TRBD2. The junction had 9 bases not matched to a gene; V was cut back by 1 base and J by 8 bases. This CDR3 is built from 18 residues. Germline CDR1 SGHRS, CDR2 YFSETQ. This chain's CDR3 is CASSLTGTSGGAEDEQFF. In DNA, the CDR3 is TGCGCCAGCAGCTTGACGGGGACTAGCGGGGGGGCGGAAGATGAGCAGTTCTTC.

This clone was seen more than once but under ten times. The chain employs TRBV4-1 and TRBJ1-5; D gene uncertain. The V and J ends lost 0 bases and 3 bases respectively, with 6 bases between them. CDR1 and CDR2 from the germline V gene are MGHRA and YSYEKL. The CDR3 length is 14 residues. This CDR3 reads CASSQERVNQPQHF. Here the CDR3 DNA reads TGCGCCAGCAGCCAAGAACGGGTCAATCAGCCCCAGCATTTT.

This chain connects TRBV27 to TRBJ1-1, with a weak D call TRBD1 (5 bases). CDR3 length equals 14 residues. Per the germline V gene, CDR1 is MNHEY and CDR2 is SMNVEV (reference sequence). V dropped 3 bases and J dropped 5 bases, with 13 bases sitting between them. The DNA of the CDR3 is TGTGCCAGCAGTTTCGCAGGGTGGGAAACTGAAGCTTTCTTT. Residues: CASSFAGWETEAFF.

The chain is built from TRBV7-2 and TRBJ2-7, with a possible D match to TRBD2 (5 bases). Germline V gene lookup returns CDR1 SGHTA and CDR2 FQGNSA. Trimming left V 4 bases short and J 7 bases short, with 11 bases between. The CDR3 runs to 12 residues. The chain's CDR3 is CASSSRVREQYF. The DNA for the CDR3 is TGTGCCAGCAGCTCGAGGGTAAGGGAGCAGTACTTC.

V usage is TRBV7-3 and J usage is TRBJ2-1, with TRBD1 matching 8 bases. V was pared by 2 bases and J by 8 bases, with 8 bases of the junction left unmatched. CDR1 SGHTA and CDR2 FQGTGA come from the germline V gene. The CDR3 runs to 15 residues. The CDR3 DNA reads TGTGCCAGCAGCTTATCAGGGGGCTTTCAGGATGAGCAGTTCTTC. This sequence encodes CASSLSGGFQDEQFF. The full variable domain, rest sourced from reference TRBV7-3 and TRBJ2-1, is GAGVSQTPSNKVTEKGKYVELRCDPISGHTALYWYRQSLGQGPEFLIYFQGTGAADDSGLPNDRFFAVRPEGSVSTLKIQRTERGDSAVYLCASSLSGGFQDEQFFGPGTRLTVL.

This clone was detected only a few times. This sequence joins TRBV27 and TRBJ1-1; TRBD1 agrees at 7 bases. CDR3 length: 13 residues. V was pared by 1 base and J by 7 bases, with 3 bases of the junction left unmatched. Germline loops: CDR1 MNHEY, CDR2 SMNVEV (reference sequence). The CDR3 DNA reads as TGTGCCAGCAGTTTATTTCGGACAGGTGAAGCTTTCTTT. It encodes CASSLFRTGEAFF.

The rearrangement joins TRBV2 to TRBJ2-7; perhaps TRBD2 as D (5 bases). The CDR3 is made up of 14 amino acids. Trimming pared 1 base from V and 5 bases from J, leaving 12 bases between. CDR1 and CDR2 (germline): SNHLY, FYNNEI. This CDR3 is CASSEGRLNDEQYF. Here the CDR3 DNA reads TGTGCCAGCAGTGAAGGTAGACTAAACGACGAGCAGTACTTC.